This TCR beta chain stems from a study of response to subunit inactivated influenza vaccine. Overall study results and limits: Authors suggested few new T cells are recruited by each seasonal influenza vaccination.

The V gene's germline CDR1 is MGHDK and CDR2 SYGVNS. With 6 bases removed from V and 1 base from J, the gap between germline ends came to 10 bases. There are 14 residues in the CDR3. One entry per CDR3 protein, called by TCRdb with MiXCR from the RT-PCR reads. The sample lists 490,000 or so distinct CDR3 sequences; less than 8% were seen once. About this clonotype: The antigen is unknown.

The gene calls are TRBV25-1 and TRBJ2-1; D is undetermined. This clonotype originated in a man between 50 and 69 years old who received an inactivated influenza vaccine. The source was PBMCs from blood, collected less than 30 months after vaccination. DNA of the CDR3: TGTGCCAGCAGCGTGGGTACTTCCTACAATGAGCAGTTCTTC. Protein: CASSVGTSYNEQFF.